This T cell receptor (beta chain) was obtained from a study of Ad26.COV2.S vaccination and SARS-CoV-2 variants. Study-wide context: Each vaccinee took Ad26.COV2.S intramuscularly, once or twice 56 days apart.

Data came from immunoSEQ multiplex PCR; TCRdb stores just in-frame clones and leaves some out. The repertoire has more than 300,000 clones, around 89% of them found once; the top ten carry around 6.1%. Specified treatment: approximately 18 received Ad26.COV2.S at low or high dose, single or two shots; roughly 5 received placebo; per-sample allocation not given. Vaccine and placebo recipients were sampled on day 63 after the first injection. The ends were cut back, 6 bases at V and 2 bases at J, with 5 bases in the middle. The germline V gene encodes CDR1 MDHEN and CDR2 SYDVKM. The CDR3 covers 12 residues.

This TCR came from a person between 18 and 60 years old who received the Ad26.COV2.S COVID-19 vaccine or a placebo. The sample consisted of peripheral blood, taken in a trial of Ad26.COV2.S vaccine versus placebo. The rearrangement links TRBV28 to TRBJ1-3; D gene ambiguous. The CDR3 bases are TGTGCCAGCAGATCCCCTGGAAACACCATATATTTT. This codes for CASRSPGNTIYF.